The following is a TCR beta chain sequence with its context. The antigen remains undetermined. This entry is derived from a study of blood T cells in healthy people across ages. The study, taken as a whole, reports: Long-lived and aged donors differed, with more naive CD4+ cells and higher diversity in the long-lived.

The CDR3 consists of 13 residues. The germline gives CDR1 GTSNPN, CDR2 SVGIG (reference sequence). Combining a sample-barcoded 5' primer with a J-beta primer mix, a second PCR ran for roughly 7 to 12 cycles. One entry per CDR3 protein, called by TCRdb with MiXCR from the 5' RACE reads. The data hold roughly 1,300,000 distinct CDR3 sequences, with 59% observed a single time. The chain has TRBV30 and TRBJ2-4; 7 bases are a match to TRBD2. The DNA matches TRBJ2-7 better at its end, which makes the J call doubtful. This receptor was identified in a man aged 18 to 30 in good health. The specimen sequenced was blood. As DNA, the CDR3 is TGTGCCTGGAGTGGTCGGGGGGACGGCGAGCAGTACTTC. Its translation: CAWSGRGDGEQYF.